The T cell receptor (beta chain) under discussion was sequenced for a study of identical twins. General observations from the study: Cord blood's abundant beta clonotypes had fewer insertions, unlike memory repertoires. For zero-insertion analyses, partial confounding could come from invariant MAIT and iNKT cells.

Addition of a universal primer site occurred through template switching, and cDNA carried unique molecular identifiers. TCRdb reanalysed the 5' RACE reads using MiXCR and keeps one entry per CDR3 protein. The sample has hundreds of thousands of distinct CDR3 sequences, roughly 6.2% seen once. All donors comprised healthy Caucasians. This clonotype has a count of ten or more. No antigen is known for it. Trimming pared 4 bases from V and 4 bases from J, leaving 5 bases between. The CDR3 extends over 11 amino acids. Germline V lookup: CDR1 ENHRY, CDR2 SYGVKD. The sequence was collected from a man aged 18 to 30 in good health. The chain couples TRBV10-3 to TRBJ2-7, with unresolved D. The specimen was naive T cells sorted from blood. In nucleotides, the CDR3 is TGTGCCATCAGTGGGGGATACGAGCAGTACGTC. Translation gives CAISGGYEQYV.